The 12 T cell receptor beta chains below come from one sample, sequenced in a study of cytomegalovirus exposure and HLA in healthy donors. 60 Vbeta and 13 Jbeta primers were used in PCR. Profiling relied on immunoSEQ multiplex PCR, and the TCRdb table lists in-frame clones only, not all of them. The table for this sample gives 180,000 or so clones. Sample: PBMCs. The receptors come from a young woman in good health and CMV-seropositive.

V is TRBV29-1 and J is TRBJ1-1; 7 nucleotides match TRBD1. From germline, CDR1 is SQVTM and CDR2 ANQGSEA. V lost 1 base and J lost 7; bases outside the gene matches: 6. This CDR3 region has 13 residues. The CDR3 sequence: CSVEVAGGGEAFF. In nucleotides, the CDR3 is TGCAGCGTTGAAGTGGCAGGGGGAGGTGAAGCTTTCTTT.

The chain couples TRBV5-6 to TRBJ1-4; TRBD1 agrees at 8 bases. V lost 4 bases, J lost 5 bases, and 1 base stayed unmatched. This CDR3 is 13 amino acids long. Germline assignment: CDR1 SGHDT and CDR2 YYEEEE. CDR3 nucleotides: TGTGCCAGCAGCCGGGACAGGAATGAAAAACTGTTTTTT. Translating gives CASSRDRNEKLFF.

The chain uses TRBV18 and TRBJ1-1, with D tentatively TRBD1 (6 bases). The germline V gene encodes CDR1 KGHSH and CDR2 LQKENI. V was cut by 0 bases and J by 1 base, with 15 bases left in between. The CDR3 has 17 residues. The CDR3 loop reads CASSPPRGGEKNTEAFF. The CDR3 nucleotides read TGTGCCAGCTCACCACCCAGGGGAGGGGAAAAGAACACTGAAGCTTTCTTT.

The gene calls are TRBV2 and TRBJ2-7; 8 bases are shared with TRBD1. The length of the CDR3 is 15 residues. Germline lookup yields CDR1 SNHLY and CDR2 FYNNEI. V lost 4 bases to trimming and J lost 6 bases; unmatched junction nucleotides: 11. The CDR3 region has the DNA TGTGCCAGCAGTGCGAGCACTCAAGACAGGGGCGAGCAGTACTTC. Translating gives CASSASTQDRGEQYF.

V usage is TRBV18 and J usage is TRBJ2-3; the D gene is possibly TRBD1 (6 bases). The germline gives CDR1 KGHSH, CDR2 LQKENI. Trimming pared 2 bases from V and 0 bases from J, leaving 15 bases between. CDR3 size: 17 residues. The CDR3 spells CASSPRFDRPSTDTQYF. In nucleotides, the CDR3 is TGTGCCAGCTCACCAAGGTTCGACAGGCCTAGCACAGATACGCAGTATTTT.

The chain is built from TRBV11-3 and TRBJ2-3, with 8 positions matching TRBD2. The germline V gene has CDR1 SGHNT and CDR2 YENEEA. This CDR3 comprises 15 residues. Trimming cost V 5 bases and J 5 bases; bases outside gene matches: 9. CDR3 sequence (DNA): TGTGCCAGCAGCCCCACTAGCGGAACCCGAGATACGCAGTATTTT. This sequence encodes CASSPTSGTRDTQYF. The variable domain in full, with the rest retrieved from reference TRBV11-3 and TRBJ2-3, is EAGVVQSPRYKIIEKKQPVAFWCNPISGHNTLYWYLQNLGQGPELLIRYENEEAVDDSQLPKDRFSAERLKGVDSTLKIQPAELGDSAVYLCASSPTSGTRDTQYFGPGTRLTVL.

The chain couples TRBV5-8 to TRBJ2-1; a possible D gene is TRBD2 (5 bases). The V end lost 0 bases, the J end lost 2 bases, and 9 bases lay between the germline ends. Germline V gives CDR1 SGHTS, CDR2 YDEGEE. There are 15 residues in the CDR3. The CDR3 DNA follows: TGTGCCAGCAGCTTGGTAGAGGGTGCCTACAATGAGCAGTTCTTC. Residues: CASSLVEGAYNEQFF.

The chain carries TRBV11-1 and TRBJ2-7; 9 positions agree with TRBD1. Germline values: CDR1 SGHAT, CDR2 FQDESV (reference sequence). This CDR3 is 14 amino acids long. V was clipped by 6 bases and J by 6 bases; unmatched bases: 9. CDR3 nucleotides: TGTGCCAGCAGTTCAACCGGGACAGGGCCCGAGCAGTACTTC. Its protein is CASSSTGTGPEQYF.

The J gene is TRBJ2-5, the V gene TRBV27; tentative D call: TRBD2 (6 bases). The ends were cut back, 5 bases at V and 2 bases at J, with 15 bases in the middle. Germline CDR1 and CDR2: MNHEY and SMNVEV (reference sequence). CDR3 size: 15 residues. The CDR3 DNA is TGTGCCAGCAGTCAAACTCGGACTAATCAAGAGACCCAGTACTTC. This encodes CASSQTRTNQETQYF.

This rearrangement joins TRBV19 to TRBJ1-6; no clear D. V was cut by 6 bases and J by 9 bases, with 27 bases left in between. This CDR3 has 18 residues. Germline V gives CDR1 LNHDA, CDR2 SQIVND (reference sequence). CDR3 residues: CASRSGRDTSKLGSPLHF. CDR3 in DNA: TGTGCCAGTAGAAGTGGAAGAGACACGTCAAAGCTGGGTTCACCCCTCCACTTT.

V gene TRBV5-1 combines with J gene TRBJ2-4, with D possibly TRBD2 on 5 matching bases. The germline V and J ends were trimmed by 0 bases and 3 bases, with 16 bases remaining between them. CDR1 SGHRS and CDR2 YFSETQ come from the germline V gene. The CDR3 sequence is 17 residues long. CDR3 sequence reads: CASSLADGERGKNIQYF. The CDR3 region has the DNA TGCGCCAGCAGCTTGGCCGATGGGGAACGGGGCAAAAACATTCAGTACTTC.

V is TRBV19 and J is TRBJ1-1; a weak D match, TRBD1 (6 bases). Germline V gives CDR1 LNHDA, CDR2 SQIVND (reference sequence). This CDR3 contains 15 residues. V dropped 5 bases and J dropped 0 bases, with 13 bases sitting between them. The chain's CDR3 is CASSGTGTMNTEAFF. The CDR3 nucleotides read TGTGCCAGTAGTGGTACAGGGACAATGAACACTGAAGCTTTCTTT.